This T cell receptor beta chain was identified during a study of blood T cell repertoires in COVID-19. Study-level information: COVID-19 samples from acute and convalescent phases originated in the United States, Italy and Spain. PBMCs, B-cell-depleted T cells, or T cells were the source of the cDNA or gDNA that made up the material.

The CDR3 covers 17 residues. J was trimmed by 4 bases and V by 5 bases; bases with no gene match: 8. Per the germline V gene, CDR1 is MNHNY and CDR2 is SVGAGI (reference sequence). Authors' processing steps: Amplifying reference gene primers gave estimates of nucleated cell counts. Generated by immunoSEQ multiplex PCR, the TCRdb table keeps only in-frame clones and is missing some. That table gives V, J and clone size, and the DNA gave D and trimming. The sample has some 50,000 clones, 83% seen once. V usage is TRBV6-6 and J usage is TRBJ2-5; 15 nucleotides match TRBD2. The sequenced material came from peripheral blood. The clonotype was recovered from a man older than 75 in a cohort sampled during active COVID-19. The CDR3 nucleotides are TGTGCCAGCAGTCGGACTAGCGGGAGGGCCGATCGAGAGACCCAGTACTTC. This sequence encodes CASSRTSGRADRETQYF.